This T cell receptor (beta chain) is drawn from a study of blood T cell repertoires in COVID-19. Study context: Acute and convalescent COVID-19 samples came from the United States, Italy and Spain. The cDNA or gDNA used as material had been derived from T cells, B-cell-depleted T cells, or PBMCs.

After removal of 4 bases from V and 2 bases from J, the junction contained 16 bases not matched to a gene. This CDR3 has 18 residues. Per the study methods: Reference gene primer amplification gave estimated nucleated cell counts. Sequencing was performed with immunoSEQ multiplex PCR; in TCRdb, only in-frame clones are kept and a portion is missing. D and trimming were read from the DNA, whereas the V and J calls and clone size are those reported in that table. The table includes approximately 71,000 clones, roughly 85% detected once. This clone appeared a single time. The sequencing sample was made of peripheral blood. This clonotype was obtained from a man in his 60s with active or convalescent COVID-19. V and J are TRBV23-1 and TRBJ2-7; TRBD2 matches at 8 bases. TRBV23-1 is flagged as an ORF with uncertain function. This CDR3 is CASSPSINRQLAAYEQYF. The CDR3 DNA follows: TGCGCCAGCAGTCCTTCTATAAATCGGCAACTAGCGGCCTACGAGCAGTACTTC.